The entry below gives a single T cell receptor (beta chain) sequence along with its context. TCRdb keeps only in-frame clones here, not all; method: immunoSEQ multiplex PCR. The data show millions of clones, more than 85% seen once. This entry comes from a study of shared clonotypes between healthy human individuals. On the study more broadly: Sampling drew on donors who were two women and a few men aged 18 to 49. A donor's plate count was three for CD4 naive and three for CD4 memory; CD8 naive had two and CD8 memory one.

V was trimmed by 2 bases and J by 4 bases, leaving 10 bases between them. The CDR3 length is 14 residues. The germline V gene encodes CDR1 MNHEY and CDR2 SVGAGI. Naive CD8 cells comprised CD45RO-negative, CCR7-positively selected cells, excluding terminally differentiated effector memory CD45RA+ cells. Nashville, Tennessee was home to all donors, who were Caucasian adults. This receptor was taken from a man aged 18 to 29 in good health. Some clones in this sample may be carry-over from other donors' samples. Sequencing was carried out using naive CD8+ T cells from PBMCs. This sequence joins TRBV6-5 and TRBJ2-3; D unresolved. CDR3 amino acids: CASSYRVGSDTQYF. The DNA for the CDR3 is TGTGCCAGCAGTTACCGGGTCGGTTCAGATACGCAGTATTTT.